The 30 T cell receptor beta chains below all came from one sample that was sequenced in a study of blood T cells in healthy people across ages. Sample-barcoded 5' priming and a J-beta primer mix drove a second PCR of roughly 6 to 12 cycles. One entry per CDR3 protein, called by TCRdb with MiXCR from the 5' RACE reads. In the table there are some 1,500,000 distinct CDR3 sequences, approximately 39% of which are singletons. Material for sequencing was blood. The receptor source for this set is a woman aged 18-30 years in good health.

This clonotype was detected a few times. This chain links TRBV6-5 with TRBJ2-1; no clear D. V lost 1 base and J lost 5, with 9 bases in between. CDR3 length: 14 amino acids. From germline, CDR1 is MNHEY and CDR2 SVGAGI. The CDR3 is CASSYFQSHNEQFF. The CDR3 bases are TGTGCCAGCAGTTACTTTCAGAGTCACAATGAGCAGTTCTTC.

V usage is TRBV2 and J usage is TRBJ2-7; the D gene is possibly TRBD1 (6 bases). Germline V gives CDR1 SNHLY, CDR2 FYNNEI. The CDR3 extends over 13 amino acids. V gave up 6 bases and J gave up 7 bases, with 16 bases separating them. The CDR3 DNA sequence: TGTGCCAGCAGGGAGGACAGATACAGTGAGCAGTACTTC. This gives the protein CASREDRYSEQYF.

The chain recombines TRBV7-2 with TRBJ2-1, with 10 positions matching TRBD1. CDR1 and CDR2 (germline): SGHTA, FQGNSA. This CDR3 comprises 15 residues. Trimming took 5 bases from V and 4 from J; bases not matched to a gene: 5. The DNA for the CDR3 is TGTGCCAGCAGCGGGGGACAGGGGTTTTACAATGAGCAGTTCTTC. This codes for CASSGGQGFYNEQFF. The entire variable domain, with the rest obtained from reference TRBV7-2 and TRBJ2-1, is as follows: GAGVSQSPSNKVTEKGKDVELRCDPISGHTALYWYRQSLGQGLEFLIYFQGNSAPDKSGLPSDRFSAERTGGSVSTLTIQRTQQEDSAVYLCASSGGQGFYNEQFFGPGTRLTVL.

The gene calls are TRBV5-1 and TRBJ1-2; maybe TRBD1 (5 bases). CDR1 SGHRS and CDR2 YFSETQ come from the germline V gene. The CDR3 has 16 residues. Trimming removed 7 bases at V and 2 bases at J, with 21 bases between. CDR3 in amino acids: CASLYRARDLNYGYTF. CDR3 in DNA: TGCGCCAGCCTCTACCGCGCCAGGGATCTCAACTATGGCTACACCTTC. Looking up the rest from reference TRBV5-1 and TRBJ1-2 gives the full variable domain: KAGVTQTPRYLIKTRGQQVTLSCSPISGHRSVSWYQQTPGQGLQFLFEYFSETQRNKGNFPGRFSGRQFSNSRSEMNVSTLELGDSALYLCASLYRARDLNYGYTFGSGTRLTVV.

Only a few counts were recorded for this clonotype. The rearrangement uses TRBV20-1 and TRBJ2-3; weak D call: TRBD1 (6 bases). With 0 bases removed from V and 0 bases from J, the gap between germline ends came to 10 bases. Per germline, CDR1 DFQATT and CDR2 SNEGSKA (reference sequence). There are 15 residues in the CDR3. CDR3 in amino acids: CSARDLGASTDTQYF. The CDR3 coding sequence is TGCAGTGCTAGAGATTTGGGGGCTAGCACAGATACGCAGTATTTT.

This clonotype was detected a few times. CDR3: CASRGQGGEAFF. DNA of the CDR3: TGTGCCAGCAGGGGACAGGGCGGTGAAGCTTTCTTT. The rearrangement uses TRBV6-6 and TRBJ1-1; TRBD1 agrees at 9 bases. Trimming took 6 bases from V and 7 from J; bases not matched to a gene: 3. Germline V CDR1 and CDR2: MNHNY, SVGAGI (reference sequence). The CDR3 spans 12 residues.

Points on this clonotype: A much larger clonotype is one base distant, so this may be a read error. The chain joins TRBV7-8 to TRBJ2-3; D not certain. CDR1 SGHVS and CDR2 FQNEAQ come from the germline V gene. This CDR3 has 13 residues. V was pared by 5 bases and J by 7 bases, with 13 bases between. CDR3 residues: CASSPLPRNTQYF. In DNA form, the CDR3 reads TGTGCCAGCAGCCCTCTCCCACGGAATACGCAGTATTTT.

The V gene is TRBV5-1, the J gene TRBJ2-3; weak D call: TRBD1 (6 bases). The V and J ends lost 0 bases and 2 bases respectively, with 16 bases between them. The germline V gene encodes CDR1 SGHRS and CDR2 YFSETQ. There are 17 residues in the CDR3. The CDR3 loop is CASSLAWQGQYTDTQYF. CDR3 DNA sequence: TGCGCCAGCAGCTTGGCCTGGCAGGGGCAATACACAGATACGCAGTATTTT.

In its sample, this clonotype was seen many times. The rearrangement uses TRBV25-1 and TRBJ1-4, with unresolved D. The CDR3 spans 17 residues. Trimming pared 3 bases from V and 6 bases from J, leaving 20 bases between. Germline V CDR1 and CDR2: MGHDK, SYGVNS. The CDR3 nucleotides are TGTGCCAGCAGTGACCCTTCGACCAACACGAGTGATGAAAAACTGTTTTTT. Its protein product is CASSDPSTNTSDEKLFF.

This rearrangement joins TRBV9 to TRBJ2-7; possible D gene TRBD1, 5 bases. The germline CDR1 and CDR2 sequences are SGDLS and YYNGEE. This CDR3 is built from 13 residues. The V and J ends lost 3 bases and 3 bases respectively, with 10 bases between them. The CDR3 DNA reads TGTGCCAGCAGCGCCGCGCAGGGCTACGAGCAGTACTTC. Translating it yields CASSAAQGYEQYF. Full variable domain (outside the CDR3, taken from reference TRBV9 and TRBJ2-7): DSGVTQTPKHLITATGQRVTLRCSPRSGDLSVYWYQQSLDQGLQFLIQYYNGEERAKGNILERFSAQQFPDLHSELNLSSLELGDSALYFCASSAAQGYEQYFGPGTRLTVT.

The chain carries TRBV12-3 or TRBV12-4 and TRBJ1-4; 7 bases fit TRBD1. With 5 bases clipped from V and 7 bases from J, the junction kept 7 bases outside the gene matches. The CDR3 consists of 14 residues. CDR3 sequence (DNA): TGTGCCAGCAGTACCCGACAGGGCGGTGAAAAACTGTTTTTT. Translated, it gives CASSTRQGGEKLFF.

In its sample, this clonotype was seen many times. The genes are TRBV6-5 and TRBJ2-7; the match to TRBD1 covers 10 bases. The V and J ends lost 0 bases and 3 bases, in that order; junction bases with no gene match: 5. The CDR3 covers 16 residues. Germline V gene data show CDR1 as MNHEY and CDR2 as SVGAGI. CDR3 DNA: TGTGCCAGCAGTTACTCAGGACAGGGGGTAAACTACGAGCAGTACTTC. Translation gives CASSYSGQGVNYEQYF.

Note on this clonotype: A much larger clone sits a single nucleotide away, making a read error possible. This rearrangement joins TRBV29-1 to TRBJ2-3, with 8 nucleotides matching TRBD1. CDR1 and CDR2 from the germline V gene are SQVTM and ANQGSEA. The CDR3 runs to 14 residues. The CDR3 loop reads CSVARTGSTDTRYF. The CDR3 bases are TGCAGCGTAGCGCGGACAGGGAGCACAGATACGCGGTATTTT.

The CDR3 sequence is CASSPSDRGEQYF. DNA for the CDR3: TGTGCCAGCAGCCCATCCGACAGAGGGGAGCAGTACTTC. This chain connects TRBV3-1 to TRBJ2-7; the D call may be TRBD1 or TRBD2 (5 bases each). The CDR3 spans 13 residues. CDR1 is LGHDT and CDR2 is YNNKEL in the germline V gene (reference sequence). With 4 bases removed from V and 7 bases from J, the gap between germline ends came to 14 bases.

V usage is TRBV4-2 and J usage is TRBJ2-7; TRBD2 matches 9 bases. Germline loops: CDR1 LGHNA, CDR2 YNFKEQ. V lost 0 bases, J lost 4 bases, and 7 bases stayed unmatched. The CDR3 covers 16 residues. CDR3 amino acids: CASSQDSLAGTYEQYF. CDR3 DNA: TGTGCCAGCAGCCAAGATTCCCTAGCGGGAACTTACGAGCAGTACTTC.

This clonotype appeared a few times. This chain uses TRBV27 with TRBJ2-7; no reliable D call. The CDR3 is 15 amino acids. Germline V gene sequence: CDR1 MNHEY, CDR2 SMNVEV (reference sequence). V was trimmed by 4 bases and J by 0 bases, leaving 13 bases between them. CDR3 in DNA: TGTGCCAGCAGTTCCTTACTGCACCCCTCCTACGAGCAGTACTTC. This translates into CASSSLLHPSYEQYF.

CDR3 coding DNA: TGTGCCAGCAGCTTAGCGGGACAGGACAGCAATCAGCCCCAGCATTTT. It is translated as CASSLAGQDSNQPQHF. The V and J genes are TRBV7-2 and TRBJ1-5; 8 bases agree with TRBD1. V shed 0 bases and J 1 base; nucleotides not matched to a gene: 2. This CDR3 comprises 16 residues. CDR1 is SGHTA, CDR2 FQGNSA, per germline.

V is TRBV2 and J is TRBJ2-1; 7 nucleotides line up with TRBD2. The end of the DNA aligns better with TRBJ2-7, so the J call may be wrong. The length of the CDR3 is 16 residues. Germline values: CDR1 SNHLY, CDR2 FYNNEI. The CDR3 spells CASSGGASGTYNEQYF. The CDR3 region has the DNA TGTGCCAGCAGTGGGGGAGCTAGCGGAACCTACAATGAGCAGTACTTC.

This clonotype was observed a few times. The V and J genes are TRBV7-9 and TRBJ2-4; D is ambiguous. The CDR3 runs 16 residues. V was cut by 4 bases and J by 1 base, with 14 bases left in between. CDR1 is SEHNR, CDR2 FQNEAQ, per germline (reference sequence). The CDR3 protein is CASSSITPWAKNIQYF. In nucleotides, the CDR3 is TGTGCCAGCAGCTCGATTACACCTTGGGCCAAAAACATTCAGTACTTC.

This clonotype was seen more than once but under ten times. The chain joins TRBV20-1 to TRBJ2-1, with TRBD1 as a possible D gene (5 bases). Germline V gene lookup returns CDR1 DFQATT and CDR2 SNEGSKA (reference sequence). Trimming took 1 base from V and 0 from J, leaving 13 bases between them. The CDR3 consists of 16 residues. CDR3 coding DNA: TGCAGTGCTAGAGCTAGATACAGGTTCTCCTACAATGAGCAGTTCTTC. It yields the protein CSARARYRFSYNEQFF.

In this sample, this clonotype turned up a few times. This sequence joins TRBV3-1 and TRBJ2-7, with D possibly matching TRBD2 (6 bases). Germline V gives CDR1 LGHDT, CDR2 YNNKEL (reference sequence). V dropped 4 bases and J dropped 1 base, with 20 bases sitting between them. The CDR3 has 17 residues. The CDR3 protein is CASSPRDSRPGSYEQYF. DNA for the CDR3: TGTGCCAGCAGCCCGCGGGACTCTCGCCCGGGGTCCTACGAGCAGTACTTC.

The chain carries TRBV6-6 and TRBJ1-6, with a weak D call TRBD1 (6 bases). V dropped 7 bases and J dropped 5 bases, with 18 bases sitting between them. This CDR3 is 16 amino acids long. Germline assignment: CDR1 MNHNY and CDR2 SVGAGI (reference sequence). This CDR3 is CASILSGAQHNSPLHF. The CDR3 nucleotides are TGTGCCAGCATCTTGTCAGGGGCGCAGCATAATTCACCCCTCCACTTT.

The J gene is TRBJ2-1, the V gene TRBV7-9, with a possible D match to TRBD2 (6 bases). V lost 4 bases and J lost 0, with 16 bases in between. The germline gives CDR1 SEHNR, CDR2 FQNEAQ (reference sequence). The CDR3 is 17 residues long. The DNA for the CDR3 is TGTGCCAGCAGCTCCCACGGGCGGGGCATCTCCTACAATGAGCAGTTCTTC. Translation: CASSSHGRGISYNEQFF.

The V and J genes are TRBV11-2 and TRBJ2-5; 8 bases line up with TRBD2. The CDR3 sequence is 15 residues long. The trim removed 1 base at V and 5 bases at J, leaving 6 bases unmatched. The germline gives CDR1 SGHAT, CDR2 FQNNGV. The chain's CDR3 is CASSLGGLAAETQYF. The CDR3 DNA sequence: TGTGCCAGCAGCTTAGGAGGACTAGCAGCCGAGACCCAGTACTTC.

V is TRBV29-1 and J is TRBJ2-4, with D possibly TRBD1 on 6 matching bases. Per germline, CDR1 SQVTM and CDR2 ANQGSEA. The CDR3 extends over 13 amino acids. V lost 3 bases to trimming and J lost 13 bases, with 19 bases between them. Here the CDR3 DNA reads TGCAGCGTTGACAGGGGCAACTCCAATGAGCAGTACTTC. Translated: CSVDRGNSNEQYF.

The chain carries TRBV7-9 and TRBJ2-7, with TRBD2 matching 10 bases. Germline CDR1 and CDR2: SEHNR and FQNEAQ (reference sequence). The CDR3 spans 15 residues. V gave up 5 bases and J gave up 7 bases; unmatched junction bases: 11. The CDR3 region has the DNA TGTGCCAGCAGCCATCAGCGGGAGGGCCGCGATGAGCAGTACTTC. Translated: CASSHQREGRDEQYF.

The chain employs TRBV13 and TRBJ2-7; 12 bases fit TRBD2. This CDR3 is 16 amino acids long. Trimming took 1 base from V and 7 from J; bases not matched to a gene: 8. Germline V gene sequence: CDR1 PRHDT, CDR2 FYEKMQ (reference sequence). In nucleotides, the CDR3 is TGTGCCAGCAGCTTAGAGGCTAGCGGGAGGGACAATGAGCAGTACTTC. This sequence encodes CASSLEASGRDNEQYF.

In this sample, this clonotype turned up a few times. V is TRBV4-2 and J is TRBJ1-4; TRBD1 matches 7 bases. Germline trimming cut 4 bases from V and 8 bases from J; bases unmatched to any gene: 7. The CDR3 contains 14 residues. Germline V gene data show CDR1 as LGHNA and CDR2 as YNFKEQ. The CDR3 reads CASSLRRDSEKLFF. The CDR3 coding sequence is TGTGCCAGCAGCCTACGACGGGACAGCGAAAAACTGTTTTTT.

A single count supports this clonotype. This chain links TRBV29-1 with TRBJ1-2; D is ambiguous. The germline V and J ends were trimmed by 5 bases and 2 bases, with 12 bases remaining between them. The length of the CDR3 is 13 residues. CDR1 SQVTM and CDR2 ANQGSEA come from the germline V gene. The CDR3 DNA sequence: TGCAGCGTTTCAAGTCTGGTCAACTATGGCTACACCTTC. Translating it yields CSVSSLVNYGYTF.

V gene TRBV19 combines with J gene TRBJ1-6, with no clear D. This CDR3 is built from 14 residues. Germline CDR1 is LNHDA and CDR2 is SQIVND (reference sequence). The ends were cut back, 9 bases at V and 8 bases at J, with 17 bases in the middle. The CDR3 region is CASTPANGYSPLHF. CDR3 nucleotides: TGTGCCAGCACCCCTGCCAACGGATATTCACCCCTCCACTTT.